A selection of T cell receptor beta chains follows, all from one sample in a study of cytomegalovirus exposure and HLA in healthy donors. Produced via immunoSEQ multiplex PCR; TCRdb's table is partial and in-frame only. This repertoire includes tens of thousands of clones. The specimen was PBMCs. These receptors all come from a male donor in good health and CMV-seronegative. Each CDR3 is given with its conserved first and last residue. The order of the fields is V gene, J gene, D gene, CDR3 protein, CDR3 DNA. D genes are given only for firm matches.

>TRBV4-1|TRBJ2-7|TRBD2
CASSPGLAGGYEQYF
TGCGCCAGCAGTCCCGGACTAGCGGGAGGGTACGAGCAGTACTTC
>TRBV10-3|TRBJ2-1|TRBD2
CAIRAGTSGNNEQFF
TGTGCCATCAGGGCCGGGACTAGCGGAAACAATGAGCAGTTCTTC
>TRBV2|TRBJ1-6|NA
CASSERRGNSPLHF
TGTGCCAGCAGTGAAAGGAGGGGTAATTCACCCCTCCACTTT
>TRBV2|TRBJ2-3|NA
CASREWGTIIADTQYF
TGTGCCAGCAGAGAGTGGGGGACAATCATAGCGGATACGCAGTATTTT
>TRBV5-1|TRBJ2-4|TRBD2
CASSLSGGGAKNIQSF
TGCGCCAGCAGCTTGAGCGGGGGGGGCGCCAAAAACATTCAGTCCTTC
>TRBV9|TRBJ2-7|TRBD1
CASSARDSAYEQYF
TGTGCCAGCAGCGCCAGGGACAGCGCCTACGAGCAGTACTTC
>TRBV14|TRBJ2-3|NA
CASSQSGDTQYF
TGTGCCAGCAGCCAGAGTGGAGATACGCAGTATTTT
>TRBV10-3|TRBJ2-3|TRBD1
CAHSTGGPRDTQYF
TGTGCCCATTCGACAGGGGGCCCGAGAGATACGCAGTATTTT
>TRBV18|TRBJ2-2|TRBD1
CASSPDRGQAFNTGELFF
TGTGCCAGCTCACCCGACAGGGGGCAAGCCTTTAACACCGGGGAGCTGTTTTTT
>TRBV27|TRBJ2-1|TRBD1
CASGSRTTGVVTYNEQFF
TGTGCCAGCGGGTCCAGAACGACAGGGGTAGTGACCTACAATGAGCAGTTCTTC
>TRBV6-6|TRBJ2-1|TRBD1
CASSSETGREQFF
TGTGCCAGCAGTTCCGAGACAGGGCGCGAGCAGTTCTTC
>TRBV6-5|TRBJ1-2|NA
CASSDDTTYGYTF
TGTGCCAGCAGTGACGACACCACCTATGGCTACACCTTC
>TRBV6-6|TRBJ2-3|TRBD1
CASSPPGQWQYF
TGTGCCAGCAGCCCTCCGGGACAGTGGCAGTATTTT
>TRBV6-5|TRBJ2-5|NA
CASSYSDGWGAQYF
TGTGCCAGCAGTTACTCGGACGGGTGGGGGGCCCAGTACTTC
>TRBV19|TRBJ2-1|TRBD2
CATAGTSGVLSDNEQFF
TGTGCCACCGCCGGGACTAGCGGAGTTCTCTCCGACAATGAGCAGTTCTTC
>TRBV7-7|TRBJ2-7|NA
CASCSGGKTYEQYF
TGTGCTAGCTGCTCAGGGGGGAAAACCTACGAGCAGTACTTC
>TRBV2|TRBJ2-5|TRBD2
CASSEPAGLAGETQYF
TGTGCCAGCAGTGAACCGGCAGGACTAGCGGGAGAGACCCAGTACTTC
>TRBV11-2|TRBJ2-7|TRBD2
CASRTSAYEQYF
TGTGCCAGCAGAACTAGCGCCTACGAGCAGTACTTC
>TRBV10-3|TRBJ1-1|TRBD1
CAISELQGGAEAFF
TGTGCCATCAGTGAACTACAGGGGGGGGCTGAAGCTTTCTTT
>TRBV28|TRBJ2-7|TRBD1
CASSFFGQGDYEQYF
TGTGCCAGCAGCTTTTTTGGGCAGGGGGACTACGAGCAGTACTTC
>TRBV6-1|TRBJ2-7|NA
CASSEAHMGATYEQYF
TGTGCCAGCAGTGAAGCCCACATGGGGGCCACCTACGAGCAGTACTTC
>TRBV11-2|TRBJ2-3|NA
CASSLSSTDKQYF
TGTGCCAGCAGCTTATCTAGCACAGATAAGCAGTATTTT
>TRBV7-2|TRBJ2-5|TRBD1
CASRTGGAGEETQYF
TGTGCCAGCAGAACAGGGGGCGCGGGAGAAGAGACCCAGTACTTC
>TRBV6-5|TRBJ1-6|TRBD1
CASSYLGGRSGSPLHF
TGTGCCAGCAGTTACTTAGGGGGCAGGTCGGGATCACCCCTCCACTTT
>TRBV2|TRBJ1-6|TRBD1
CASRPGQRDSPLHF
TGTGCCAGCAGACCGGGACAGAGGGATTCACCCCTCCACTTT
>TRBV5-6|TRBJ2-4|NA
CASSPVLLAKNIQYF
TGTGCCAGCAGCCCGGTCCTTCTAGCCAAAAACATTCAGTACTTC
>TRBV28|TRBJ1-2|NA
CASSLSGANYGYTF
TGTGCCAGCAGTTTATCAGGGGCGAACTATGGCTACACCTTC
>TRBV28|TRBJ2-7|TRBD2
CASIQAPGGYEQYF
TGTGCCAGCATCCAAGCCCCGGGGGGCTACGAGCAGTACTTC
>TRBV30|TRBJ2-5|NA
CACYEQSGLPQETQYF
TGTGCCTGCTACGAACAGAGCGGCCTCCCTCAAGAGACCCAGTACTTC
>TRBV7-6|TRBJ2-1|NA
CASSPGDEQFF
TGTGCCAGCAGTCCCGGGGATGAGCAGTTCTTC
>TRBV19|TRBJ2-7|TRBD1
CASKGTGSTYEQYF
TGTGCCAGCAAGGGGACAGGATCTACCTACGAGCAGTACTTC
>TRBV7-3|TRBJ2-5|TRBD1
CASSASGGAWETQYF
TGTGCCAGCAGCGCCTCAGGGGGCGCGTGGGAGACCCAGTACTTC
>TRBV7-9|TRBJ2-5|TRBD2
CASSSSGRETQYF
TGTGCCAGCAGCTCTAGCGGGAGAGAGACCCAGTACTTC
>TRBV4-3|TRBJ2-5|NA
CASSQVLAQETQYF
TGCGCCAGCAGCCAAGTTCTAGCCCAAGAGACCCAGTACTTC
>TRBV6-5|TRBJ2-3|TRBD2
CASSGRADTQYF
TGTGCCAGCAGCGGGAGGGCAGATACGCAGTATTTT
>TRBV28|TRBJ1-1|NA
CASRPGGGNTEAFF
TGTGCCAGCAGGCCCGGGGGGGGCAACACTGAAGCTTTCTTT
>TRBV4-3|TRBJ2-1|TRBD2
CASSQLAGGGDNEQFF
TGCGCCAGCAGCCAATTAGCGGGGGGGGGCGACAATGAGCAGTTCTTC
>TRBV18|TRBJ2-1|NA
CASSPTEVSYNEQFF
TGTGCCAGCTCACCGACGGAGGTATCCTACAATGAGCAGTTCTTC
>TRBV5-4|TRBJ1-2|NA
CASSLAAQAYGYTF
TGTGCCAGCAGCTTGGCGGCGCAGGCATACGGCTACACCTTC
>TRBV30|TRBJ1-1|NA
CAWMGGGAGNTEAFF
TGTGCCTGGATGGGGGGGGGAGCGGGGAACACTGAAGCTTTCTTT